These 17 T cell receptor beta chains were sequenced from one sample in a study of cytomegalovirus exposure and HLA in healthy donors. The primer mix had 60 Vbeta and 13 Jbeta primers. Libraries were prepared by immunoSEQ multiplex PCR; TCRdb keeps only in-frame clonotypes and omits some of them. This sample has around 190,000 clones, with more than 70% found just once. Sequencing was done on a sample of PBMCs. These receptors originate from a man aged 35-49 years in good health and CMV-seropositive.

This CDR3 reads CASSLAFDLDQPQHF. CDR3 coding DNA: TGTGCCAGCAGCTTGGCCTTCGATTTAGATCAGCCCCAGCATTTT. The chain is built from TRBV5-6 and TRBJ1-5, with D uncertain. Germline V gene sequence: CDR1 SGHDT, CDR2 YYEEEE. CDR3 length equals 15 residues. The germline V and J ends were trimmed by 0 bases and 5 bases, with 12 bases remaining between them.

For the CDR3, the DNA is TGTGCCAGCACCCGGACAGCCCCCGGGGAGCTGTTTTTT. Protein product: CASTRTAPGELFF. The chain recombines TRBV7-9 with TRBJ2-2; weak D call: TRBD1 (6 bases). The CDR3 contains 13 residues. The germline gives CDR1 SEHNR, CDR2 FQNEAQ (reference sequence). The V end was cut by 7 bases, the J end by 6 bases, with 12 bases between.

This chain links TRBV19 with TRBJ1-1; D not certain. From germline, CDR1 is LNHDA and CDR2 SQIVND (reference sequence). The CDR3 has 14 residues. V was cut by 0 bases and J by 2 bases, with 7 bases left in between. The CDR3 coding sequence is TGTGCCAGTAGTATAGATCATTTCAACACTGAAGCTTTCTTT. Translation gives CASSIDHFNTEAFF.

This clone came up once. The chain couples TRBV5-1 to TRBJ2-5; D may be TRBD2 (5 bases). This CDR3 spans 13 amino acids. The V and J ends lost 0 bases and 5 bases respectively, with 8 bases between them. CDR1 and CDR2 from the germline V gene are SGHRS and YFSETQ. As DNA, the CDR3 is TGCGCCAGCAGCTTGGACGGGGTGGAGACCCAGTACTTC. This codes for CASSLDGVETQYF.

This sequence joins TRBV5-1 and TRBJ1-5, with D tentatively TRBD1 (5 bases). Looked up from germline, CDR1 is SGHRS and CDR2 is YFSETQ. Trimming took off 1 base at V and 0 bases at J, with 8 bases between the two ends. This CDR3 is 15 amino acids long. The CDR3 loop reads CASSLNGHSNQPQHF. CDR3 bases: TGCGCCAGCAGCTTGAACGGACATAGCAATCAGCCCCAGCATTTT.

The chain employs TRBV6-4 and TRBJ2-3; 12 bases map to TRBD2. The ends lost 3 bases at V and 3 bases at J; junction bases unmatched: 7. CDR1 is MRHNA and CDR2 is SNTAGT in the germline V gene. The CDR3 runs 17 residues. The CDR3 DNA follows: TGTGCCAGCAGTGATGCACTAGCGGGAGGAACTACAGATACGCAGTATTTT. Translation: CASSDALAGGTTDTQYF.

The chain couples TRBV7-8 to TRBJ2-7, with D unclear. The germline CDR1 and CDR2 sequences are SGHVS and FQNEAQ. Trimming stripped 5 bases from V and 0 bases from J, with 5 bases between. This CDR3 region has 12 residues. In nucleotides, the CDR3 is TGTGCCAGCAGCACTACCTCCTACGAGCAGTACTTC. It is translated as CASSTTSYEQYF.

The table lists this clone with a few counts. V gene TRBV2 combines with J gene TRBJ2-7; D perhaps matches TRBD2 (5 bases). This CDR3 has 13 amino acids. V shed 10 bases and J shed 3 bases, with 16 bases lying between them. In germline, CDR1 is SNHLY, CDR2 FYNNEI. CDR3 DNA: TGTGCCACCCACCGGGGAAGGGACTACGAGCAGTACTTC. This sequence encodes CATHRGRDYEQYF.

CDR3 amino acids: CASSIGSSGITDTQYF. For the CDR3, the DNA is TGTGCCAGTAGTATAGGGTCTAGCGGGATCACAGATACGCAGTATTTT. The chain carries TRBV19 and TRBJ2-3, with 9 nucleotides matching TRBD2. The CDR3 consists of 16 residues. The V gene end was trimmed by 1 base and the J gene end by 2 bases; junction bases not matched to a gene: 4. Germline V CDR1 and CDR2: LNHDA, SQIVND (reference sequence).

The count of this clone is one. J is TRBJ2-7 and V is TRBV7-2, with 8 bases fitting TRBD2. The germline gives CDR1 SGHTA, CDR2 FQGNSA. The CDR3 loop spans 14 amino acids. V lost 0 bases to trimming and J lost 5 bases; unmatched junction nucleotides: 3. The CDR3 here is CASSLAAGANEQYF. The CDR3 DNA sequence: TGTGCCAGCAGCTTAGCAGCGGGAGCCAACGAGCAGTACTTC. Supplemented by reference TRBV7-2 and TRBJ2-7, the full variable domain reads GAGVSQSPSNKVTEKGKDVELRCDPISGHTALYWYRQSLGQGLEFLIYFQGNSAPDKSGLPSDRFSAERTGGSVSTLTIQRTQQEDSAVYLCASSLAAGANEQYFGPGTRLTVT.

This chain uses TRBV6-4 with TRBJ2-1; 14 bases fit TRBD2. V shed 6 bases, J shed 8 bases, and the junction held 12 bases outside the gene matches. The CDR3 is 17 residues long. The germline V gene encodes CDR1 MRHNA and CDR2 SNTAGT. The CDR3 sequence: CASSAGTSGSNRHEQFF. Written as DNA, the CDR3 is TGTGCCAGCAGCGCCGGGACTAGCGGGAGCAACCGCCATGAGCAGTTCTTC.

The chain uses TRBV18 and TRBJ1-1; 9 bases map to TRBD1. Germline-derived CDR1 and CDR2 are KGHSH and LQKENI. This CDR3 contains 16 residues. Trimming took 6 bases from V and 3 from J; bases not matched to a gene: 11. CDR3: CASSPPGQGWDTEAFF. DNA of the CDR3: TGTGCCAGCTCCCCCCCGGGACAGGGTTGGGACACTGAAGCTTTCTTT.

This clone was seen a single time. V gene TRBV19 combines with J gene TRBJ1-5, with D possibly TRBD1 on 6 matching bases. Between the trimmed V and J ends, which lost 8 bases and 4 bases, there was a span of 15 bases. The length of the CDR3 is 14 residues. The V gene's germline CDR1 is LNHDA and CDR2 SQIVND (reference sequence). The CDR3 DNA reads TGTGCCAGTGCTGGACAGTGGGGGAATCAGCCCCAGCATTTT. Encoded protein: CASAGQWGNQPQHF.

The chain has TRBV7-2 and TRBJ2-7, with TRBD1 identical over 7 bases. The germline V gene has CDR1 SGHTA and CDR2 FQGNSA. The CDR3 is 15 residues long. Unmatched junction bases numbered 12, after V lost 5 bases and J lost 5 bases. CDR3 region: CASSQDTNRGHEQYF. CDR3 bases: TGTGCCAGCAGCCAGGACACGAACAGGGGTCACGAGCAGTACTTC.

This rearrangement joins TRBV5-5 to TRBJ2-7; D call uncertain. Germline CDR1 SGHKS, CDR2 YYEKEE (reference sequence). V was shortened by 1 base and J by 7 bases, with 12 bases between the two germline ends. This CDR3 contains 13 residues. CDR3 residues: CASSLSTRSEQYF. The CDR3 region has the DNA TGTGCCAGCAGCTTGTCAACACGGAGTGAGCAGTACTTC.

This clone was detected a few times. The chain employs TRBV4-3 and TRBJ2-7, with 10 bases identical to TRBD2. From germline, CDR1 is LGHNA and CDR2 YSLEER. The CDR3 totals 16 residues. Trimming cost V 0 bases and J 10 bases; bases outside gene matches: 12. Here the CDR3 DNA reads TGCGCCAGCAGCCAAGATGGGAGCGGGAGGGCCACAACTCAGTACTTC. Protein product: CASSQDGSGRATTQYF.

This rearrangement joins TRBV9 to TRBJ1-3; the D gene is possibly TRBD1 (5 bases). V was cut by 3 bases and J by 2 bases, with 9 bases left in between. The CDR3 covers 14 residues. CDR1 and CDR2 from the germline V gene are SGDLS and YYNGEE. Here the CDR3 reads CASSGQIAGNTIYF. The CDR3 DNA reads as TGTGCCAGCAGCGGACAGATCGCTGGAAACACCATATATTTT.